These 5 T cell receptor beta chains share one sample of origin, sequenced in a study of T cells in Graves' hyperthyroidism and ophthalmopathy. It was RNA transcripts that yielded the amplified TCR beta CDR3 regions. HTBI primers were the set used in a first-round RT-PCR of the TCR CDR3. One entry per CDR3 protein, called by TCRdb with MiXCR from the multiplex PCR reads. This repertoire shows a few hundred thousand distinct CDR3 sequences, about 15% found once; its top ten account for 20%. Sequencing input: blood. The origin of the receptors is a woman in her thirties with Graves' ophthalmopathy.

This clonotype came up many times. V is TRBV6-1 and J is TRBJ1-5, with TRBD1 matching over 7 bases. Losses at the gene ends were 6 bases for V and 6 bases for J; bases not matched to a gene: 5. Germline assignment: CDR1 MNHNS and CDR2 SASEGT. This CDR3 comprises 13 residues. The CDR3 region has the DNA TGTGCCAGCAGAGGACAGGCTGGTCAGCCCCAGCATTTT. Encoded protein: CASRGQAGQPQHF.

V gene TRBV20-1 combines with J gene TRBJ2-7; no clear D. With 0 bases removed from V and 1 base from J, the gap between germline ends came to 7 bases. The germline CDR1 and CDR2 sequences are DFQATT and SNEGSKA (reference sequence). The CDR3 sequence is 13 residues long. CDR3: CSARDPFSYEQYF. The CDR3 DNA reads as TGCAGTGCTAGAGACCCCTTTTCCTACGAGCAGTACTTC.

The table lists this clonotype with many counts. CDR3 DNA: TGCAGCGTTGTTGCGCAAATCTCCTACGAGCAGTACTTC. This gives the protein CSVVAQISYEQYF. The rearrangement joins TRBV29-1 to TRBJ2-7; unclear D gene. This CDR3 has 13 residues. From germline, CDR1 is SQVTM and CDR2 ANQGSEA. V lost 4 bases and J 0 bases, leaving 10 bases between the germline ends.

This clonotype was recorded many times. The chain recombines TRBV11-2 with TRBJ2-2, with D possibly matching TRBD1 (6 bases). CDR3 size: 14 residues. V gave up 5 bases and J gave up 6 bases, with 13 bases separating them. Germline-derived CDR1 and CDR2 are SGHAT and FQNNGV. As DNA, the CDR3 is TGTGCCAGCAGCCCGGACAGTTTCGCCGGGGAGCTGTTTTTT. It encodes CASSPDSFAGELFF.

This clonotype came up many times. The chain recombines TRBV11-2 with TRBJ2-3; 8 nucleotides line up with TRBD2. Unmatched junction bases numbered 8, after V lost 3 bases and J lost 0 bases. CDR3 size: 17 residues. The V gene's germline CDR1 is SGHAT and CDR2 FQNNGV. The CDR3 reads CASSFGTSTHSTDTQYF. CDR3 DNA: TGTGCCAGCAGCTTCGGGACTAGTACACATAGCACAGATACGCAGTATTTT.